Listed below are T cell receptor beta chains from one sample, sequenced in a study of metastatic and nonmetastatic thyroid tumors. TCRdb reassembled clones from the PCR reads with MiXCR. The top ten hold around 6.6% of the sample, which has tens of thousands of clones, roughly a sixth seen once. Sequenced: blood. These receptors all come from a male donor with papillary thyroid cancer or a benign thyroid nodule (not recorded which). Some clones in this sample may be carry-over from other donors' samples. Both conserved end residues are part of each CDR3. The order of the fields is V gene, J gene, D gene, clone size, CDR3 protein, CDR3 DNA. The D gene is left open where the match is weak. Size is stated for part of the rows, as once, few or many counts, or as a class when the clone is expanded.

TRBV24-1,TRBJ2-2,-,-,CATRSPCTVELFF,TGTGCCACCAGGTCCCCTTGTACCGTGGAGCTGTTTTTT
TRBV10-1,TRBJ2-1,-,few,CASSRGTYNEQFF,TGCGCCAGCAGCCGGGGGACCTACAATGAGCAGTTCTTC
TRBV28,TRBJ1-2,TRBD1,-,CASSVTGGTLGYTF,TGTGCCAGCAGTGTGACAGGGGGAACGTTGGGCTACACCTTC
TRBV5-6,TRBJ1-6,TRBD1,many,CASSFGQGGSPLHF,TGTGCCAGCAGCTTTGGACAGGGGGGATCACCCCTCCACTTT
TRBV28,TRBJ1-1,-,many,CASSRPTGVNTEAFF,TGTGCCAGCAGTAGACCGACAGGCGTGAACACTGAAGCTTTCTTT
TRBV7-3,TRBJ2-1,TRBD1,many,CASSSRQGLHNEQFF,TGTGCCAGCAGCTCCCGACAGGGCCTACACAATGAGCAGTTCTTC
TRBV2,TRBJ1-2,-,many,CASSETDYYGYTF,TGTGCCAGCAGTGAGACGGATTACTATGGCTACACCTTC
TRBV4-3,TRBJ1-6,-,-,CASSQEVRSNSPLHF,TGCGCCAGCAGCCAAGAGGTCAGATCCAATTCACCCCTCCACTTT
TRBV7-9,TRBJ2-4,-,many,CASSSGAGLAKNIQYF,TGTGCCAGCAGCTCGGGAGCAGGGCTAGCCAAAAACATTCAGTACTTC
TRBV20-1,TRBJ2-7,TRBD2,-,CSATFTSGSSYEQYF,TGCAGTGCTACATTTACTAGCGGGAGTTCCTACGAGCAGTACTTC
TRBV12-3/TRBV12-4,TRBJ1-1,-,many,CASLLITGANTEAFF,TGTGCCAGCCTACTTATAACAGGAGCCAACACTGAAGCTTTCTTT
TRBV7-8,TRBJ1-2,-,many,CASSLGRRVYGYTF,TGTGCCAGCAGCTTAGGTCGCAGGGTATATGGCTACACCTTC
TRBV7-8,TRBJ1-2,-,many,CASSFIQNQGYTF,TGTGCCAGCAGCTTCATACAGAACCAGGGCTACACCTTC
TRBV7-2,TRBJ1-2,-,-,CASSLRGAPYGYTF,TGTGCCAGCAGCCTCCGTGGGGCGCCCTATGGCTACACCTTC
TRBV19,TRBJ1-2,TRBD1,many,CASSTPGGYGYTF,TGTGCCAGTAGTACTCCAGGGGGCTATGGCTACACCTTC
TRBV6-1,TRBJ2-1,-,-,CASRREPADLFDEQFF,TGTGCCAGCAGACGCGAGCCAGCTGACCTTTTTGATGAGCAGTTCTTC
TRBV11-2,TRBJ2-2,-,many,CASSLVSVPGELFF,TGTGCCAGCAGCTTAGTGTCGGTCCCCGGGGAGCTGTTTTTT
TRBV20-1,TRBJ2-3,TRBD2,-,CSARDLLAGGRWGYTQYF,TGCAGTGCTAGAGATCTCTTAGCGGGGGGCCGTTGGGGATATACGCAGTATTTT
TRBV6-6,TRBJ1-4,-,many,CASSYSSGGEKLFF,TGTGCCAGCAGTTACAGCTCCGGGGGTGAAAAACTGTTTTTT
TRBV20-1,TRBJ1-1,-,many,CSASLRRANTEAFF,TGCAGTGCTAGTTTGAGACGCGCGAACACTGAAGCTTTCTTT
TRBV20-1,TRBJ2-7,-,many,CSAPAPSSYEQYF,TGCAGTGCACCGGCACCGAGCTCCTACGAGCAGTACTTC
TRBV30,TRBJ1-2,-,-,CAFRRAGAYGYTF,TGTGCCTTCCGGAGGGCGGGCGCCTATGGCTACACCTTC
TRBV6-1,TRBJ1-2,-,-,CASPGKGSSRYGYTF,TGTGCCAGTCCCGGAAAGGGAAGTAGCAGATATGGCTACACCTTC
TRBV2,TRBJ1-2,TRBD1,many,CASRDRGRGNYGYTF,TGTGCCAGCAGAGACAGGGGGCGCGGAAACTATGGCTACACCTTC
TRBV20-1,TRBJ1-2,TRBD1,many,CSARDWGQGILGYTF,TGCAGTGCTAGAGATTGGGGACAGGGGATCCTTGGCTACACCTTC
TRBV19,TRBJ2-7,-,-,CASIRGGARFTYEQYF,TGTGCCAGTATCCGTGGGGGGGCTCGATTCACCTACGAGCAGTACTTC
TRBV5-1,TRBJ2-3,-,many,CASSSEPSAATDTQYF,TGCGCCAGCAGCTCGGAACCTAGCGCAGCCACAGATACGCAGTATTTT
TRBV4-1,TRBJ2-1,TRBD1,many,CASSQVLGTGVSDEQFF,TGCGCCAGCAGCCAAGTACTCGGGACAGGGGTTTCTGATGAGCAGTTCTTC
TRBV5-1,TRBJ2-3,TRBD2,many,CASTPGLASDTQYF,TGCGCCAGCACCCCGGGACTAGCGTCAGATACGCAGTATTTT
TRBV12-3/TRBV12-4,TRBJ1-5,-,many,CASSLSAGYQPQHF,TGTGCCAGCAGTTTGAGCGCAGGGTACCAGCCCCAGCATTTT
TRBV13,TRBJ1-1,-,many,CASSPTLRGGGTEAFF,TGTGCCAGCAGTCCGACTCTTAGGGGCGGGGGGACTGAAGCTTTCTTT
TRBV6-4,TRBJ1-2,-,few,CASSPGGNYGYTF,TGTGCCAGCAGTCCGGGTGGGAACTATGGCTACACCTTC
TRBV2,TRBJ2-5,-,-,CARRKEETQYF,TGTGCCAGACGGAAGGAGGAGACCCAGTACTTC
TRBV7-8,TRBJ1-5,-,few,CASSLAVSPEGNQPQHF,TGTGCCAGCAGCTTAGCGGTAAGCCCGGAGGGCAATCAGCCCCAGCATTTT
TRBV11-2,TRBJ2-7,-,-,CASSALVATVYEQYF,TGTGCCAGCAGCGCCCTCGTGGCAACCGTCTACGAGCAGTACTTC
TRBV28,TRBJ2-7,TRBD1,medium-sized,CASSFIGDRGYEQYF,TGTGCCAGCAGTTTCATCGGGGACAGGGGATACGAGCAGTACTTC
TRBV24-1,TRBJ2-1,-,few,CVTSDLSGIERFF,TGTGTCACCAGTGATTTATCAGGGATCGAGCGGTTCTTC
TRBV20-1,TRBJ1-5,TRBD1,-,CSARGLGQTSNQPQHF,TGCAGTGCTAGAGGGTTGGGACAGACTAGCAATCAGCCCCAGCATTTT
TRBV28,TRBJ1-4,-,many,CASSSFSGQDHEKLFF,TGTGCCAGCAGTTCGTTCTCAGGGCAGGACCATGAAAAACTGTTTTTT
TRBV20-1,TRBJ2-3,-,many,CSALRTDTQYF,TGCAGTGCTCTACGCACAGATACGCAGTATTTT
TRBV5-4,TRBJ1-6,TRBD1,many,CASSFSDRGIWNSPLHF,TGTGCCAGCAGCTTTAGTGACAGGGGGATATGGAATTCACCCCTCCACTTT
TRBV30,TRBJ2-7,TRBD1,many,CAWRGQGAYGQYF,TGTGCCTGGAGGGGACAGGGGGCGTACGGGCAGTACTTC
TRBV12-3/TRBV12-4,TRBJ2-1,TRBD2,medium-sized,CASRTKTGTSVNEQFF,TGTGCCAGCAGAACGAAAACCGGGACTAGCGTAAATGAGCAGTTCTTC
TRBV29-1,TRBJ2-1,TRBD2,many,CSVELTSADEQFF,TGCAGCGTTGAACTGACTAGCGCAGATGAGCAGTTCTTC
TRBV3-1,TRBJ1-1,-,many,CASSLGHLNTEAFF,TGTGCCAGCAGCCTAGGACACCTGAACACTGAAGCTTTCTTT
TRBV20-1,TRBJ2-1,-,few,CSATPGSSISDNEQFF,TGCAGTGCAACCCCGGGGAGCTCTATTTCGGACAATGAGCAGTTCTTC
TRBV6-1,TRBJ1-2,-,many,CASTHDNNYGYTF,TGTGCCAGCACTCATGACAATAACTATGGCTACACCTTC
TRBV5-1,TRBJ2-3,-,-,CASGTDTQYF,TGCGCAAGCGGCACGGATACGCAGTATTTT
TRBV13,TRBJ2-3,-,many,CASSPTVGGTTDTQYF,TGTGCCAGCAGCCCAACGGTGGGTGGGACCACAGATACGCAGTATTTT
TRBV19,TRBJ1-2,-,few,CASSGTNYGYTF,TGTGCCAGTAGTGGTACTAACTATGGCTACACCTTC
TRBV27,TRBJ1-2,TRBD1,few,CASSLSDRVGYTF,TGTGCCAGCAGTTTATCGGACAGGGTAGGCTACACCTTC
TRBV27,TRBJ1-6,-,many,CASSRQPYNSPLHF,TGTGCCAGCAGTCGACAGCCCTATAATTCACCCCTCCACTTT
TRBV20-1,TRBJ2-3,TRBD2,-,CSAPGAGELSTDTQYF,TGCAGTGCACCCGGAGCGGGAGAGCTTAGCACAGATACGCAGTATTTT
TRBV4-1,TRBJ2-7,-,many,CASSQSMGGPYEQYF,TGCGCCAGCAGCCAGTCGATGGGCGGCCCCTACGAGCAGTACTTC
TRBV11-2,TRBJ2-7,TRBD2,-,CASSLLAGGTYEQYF,TGTGCCAGCAGCTTACTAGCGGGAGGGACCTACGAGCAGTACTTC
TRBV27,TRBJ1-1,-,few,CASRGSQGWYTEAFF,TGTGCCAGTCGCGGGTCCCAGGGTTGGTACACTGAAGCTTTCTTT